What follows is one TCR beta chain and its context. TCRalpha and TCRbeta libraries used 5'RACE with constant-segment primers and UMIs. TCRdb analysed the 5' RACE reads with MiXCR anew, one entry per CDR3 protein. The sample holds around 200,000 distinct CDR3 sequences, about 10% seen once. This CDR3 is 15 amino acids long. Unmatched junction bases numbered 6, after V lost 4 bases and J lost 3 bases. CDR1 and CDR2 (germline): SGHTA, FQGNSA. These data originate in a study of T-cell memory formation after mild COVID-19. The material sequenced was PBMCs or a T cell subset sorted from them (not recorded which). The source is a man aged 18 to 29 who had mild COVID-19 (a few samples of this study predate the infection). Cell type and time point are not known. The chain joins TRBV7-2 to TRBJ2-3; 8 bases map to TRBD1. Here the CDR3 reads CASSSPGGATDTQYF. CDR3 DNA sequence: TGTGCCAGCAGCTCTCCAGGGGGCGCGACAGATACGCAGTATTTT.